The T cell receptor beta chain described here comes from a study of identifying expanded T cells in peripheral blood. V shed 2 bases, J shed 6 bases, and the junction held 5 bases outside the gene matches. Germline V gene sequence: CDR1 SGHDT, CDR2 YYEEEE. The CDR3 has 13 amino acids. In its sample, this clone was seen many times. During the collection period, no donor immune events like infections were recorded. Clones were sequenced by immunoSEQ multiplex PCR, and TCRdb holds only the in-frame ones, with some missing. The sample holds more than 85,000 clones; 88% are singletons and the top ten take under 9%.

The clonotype was recovered from a person aged 18 to 75 in good health. The chain combines TRBV5-6 with TRBJ2-7; 7 bases align to TRBD2. The sequenced sample consisted of blood. DNA of the CDR3: TGTGCCAGCAGCTTTAGCGGGTTAGTCGAGCAGTACTTC. Translated, it gives CASSFSGLVEQYF.